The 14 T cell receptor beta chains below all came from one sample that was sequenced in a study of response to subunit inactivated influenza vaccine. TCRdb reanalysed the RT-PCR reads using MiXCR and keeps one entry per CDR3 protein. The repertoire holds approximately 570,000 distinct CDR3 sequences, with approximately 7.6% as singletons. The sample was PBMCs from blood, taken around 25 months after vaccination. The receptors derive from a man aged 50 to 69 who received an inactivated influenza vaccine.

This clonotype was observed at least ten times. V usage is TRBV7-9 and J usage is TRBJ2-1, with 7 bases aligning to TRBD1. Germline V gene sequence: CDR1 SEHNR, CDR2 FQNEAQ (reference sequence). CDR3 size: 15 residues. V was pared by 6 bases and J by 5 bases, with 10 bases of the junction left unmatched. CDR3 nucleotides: TGTGCCAGCAGAGTAGGGACAGCTCTTAACAATGAGCAGTTCTTC. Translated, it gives CASRVGTALNNEQFF.

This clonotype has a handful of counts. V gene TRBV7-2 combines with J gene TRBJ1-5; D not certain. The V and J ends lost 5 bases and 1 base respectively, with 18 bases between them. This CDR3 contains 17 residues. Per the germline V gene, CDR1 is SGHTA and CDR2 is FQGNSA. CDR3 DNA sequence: TGTGCCAGCAGCCTTCTTTCGAGTTCCGGCAGCAATCAGCCCCAGCATTTT. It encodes CASSLLSSSGSNQPQHF.

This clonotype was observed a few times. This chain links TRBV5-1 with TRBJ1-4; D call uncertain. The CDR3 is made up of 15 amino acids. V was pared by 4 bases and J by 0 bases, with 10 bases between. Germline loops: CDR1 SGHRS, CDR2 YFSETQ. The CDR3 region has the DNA TGCGCCAGCAGCGAATACACAGCAACTAATGAAAAACTGTTTTTT. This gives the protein CASSEYTATNEKLFF.

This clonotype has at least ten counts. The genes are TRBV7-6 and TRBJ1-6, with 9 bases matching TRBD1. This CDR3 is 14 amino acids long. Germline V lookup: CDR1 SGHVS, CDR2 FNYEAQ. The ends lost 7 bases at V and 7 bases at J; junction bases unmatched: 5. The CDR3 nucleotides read TGTGCCAGCAAAAAGGGACAGGGAAATTCACCCCTCCACTTT. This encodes CASKKGQGNSPLHF.

CDR3 sequence (DNA): TGCAGTGCTAGAACCGGGAACAGCAATGAGCAGTTCTTC. The encoded protein is CSARTGNSNEQFF. The rearrangement joins TRBV20-1 to TRBJ2-1, with D perhaps matching TRBD2 (5 bases). CDR1 is DFQATT, CDR2 SNEGSKA, per germline (reference sequence). Trimming stripped 2 bases from V and 6 bases from J, with 11 bases between. The CDR3 contains 13 residues.

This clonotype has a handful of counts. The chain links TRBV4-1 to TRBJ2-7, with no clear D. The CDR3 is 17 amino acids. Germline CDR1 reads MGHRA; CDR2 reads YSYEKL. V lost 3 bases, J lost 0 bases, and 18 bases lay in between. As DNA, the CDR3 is TGCGCCAGCAGCCAGATATTCCAGGCCACCAGCTCCTACGAGCAGTACTTC. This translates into CASSQIFQATSSYEQYF.

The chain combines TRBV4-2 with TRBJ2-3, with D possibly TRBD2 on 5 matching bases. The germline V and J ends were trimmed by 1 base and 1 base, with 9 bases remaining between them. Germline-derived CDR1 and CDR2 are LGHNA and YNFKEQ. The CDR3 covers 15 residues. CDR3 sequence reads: CASSQGDSGTDTQYF. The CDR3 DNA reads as TGTGCCAGCAGCCAAGGGGATAGCGGCACAGATACGCAGTATTTT.

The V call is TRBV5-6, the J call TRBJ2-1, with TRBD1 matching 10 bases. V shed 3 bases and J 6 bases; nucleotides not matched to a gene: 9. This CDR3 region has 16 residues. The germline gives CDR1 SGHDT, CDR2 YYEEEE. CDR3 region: CASSSATGGHRNEQFF. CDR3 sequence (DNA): TGTGCCAGCAGCTCCGCGACAGGGGGCCATCGCAATGAGCAGTTCTTC.

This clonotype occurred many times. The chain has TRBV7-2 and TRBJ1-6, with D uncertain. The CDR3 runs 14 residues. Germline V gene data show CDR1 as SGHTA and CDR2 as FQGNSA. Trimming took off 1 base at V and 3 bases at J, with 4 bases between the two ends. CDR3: CASSLVIYNSPLHF. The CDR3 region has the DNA TGTGCCAGCAGCTTAGTGATCTATAATTCACCCCTCCACTTT.

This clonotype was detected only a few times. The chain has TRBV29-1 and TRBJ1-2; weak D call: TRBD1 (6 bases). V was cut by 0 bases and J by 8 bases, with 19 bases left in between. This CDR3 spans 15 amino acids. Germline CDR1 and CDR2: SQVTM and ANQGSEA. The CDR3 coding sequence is TGCAGCGTTGAAGATTGGGCAGTTAGAGGGGGAGGCTACACCTTC. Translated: CSVEDWAVRGGGYTF.

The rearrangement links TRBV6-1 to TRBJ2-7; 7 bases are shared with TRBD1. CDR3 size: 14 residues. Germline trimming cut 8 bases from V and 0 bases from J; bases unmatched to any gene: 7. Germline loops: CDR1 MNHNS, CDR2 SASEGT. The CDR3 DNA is TGTGCCAGCGGATGGGACAGAAGCTCCTACGAGCAGTACTTC. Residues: CASGWDRSSYEQYF.

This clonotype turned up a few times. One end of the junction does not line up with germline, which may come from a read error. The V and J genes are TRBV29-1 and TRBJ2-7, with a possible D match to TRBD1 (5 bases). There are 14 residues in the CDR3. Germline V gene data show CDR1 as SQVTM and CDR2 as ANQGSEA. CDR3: CSVEDRRSSYEQYF. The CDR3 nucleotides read TGCAGCGTAGAAGACAGACGGAGCTCCTACGAGCAGTACTTC.

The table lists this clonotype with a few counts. CDR3 protein: CAWGQYNQPQHF. The DNA of the CDR3 is TGTGCCTGGGGACAGTACAATCAGCCCCAGCATTTT. The V and J genes are TRBV30 and TRBJ1-5; tentatively, D is TRBD1 (6 bases). Trimming took off 5 bases at V and 3 bases at J, with 8 bases between the two ends. CDR3 size: 12 residues. Germline CDR1 reads GTSNPN; CDR2 reads SVGIG (reference sequence).

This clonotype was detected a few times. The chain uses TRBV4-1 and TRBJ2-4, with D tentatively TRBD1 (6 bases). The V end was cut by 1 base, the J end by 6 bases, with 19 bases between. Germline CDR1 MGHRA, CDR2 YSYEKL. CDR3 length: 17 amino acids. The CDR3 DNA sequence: TGCGCCAGCAGCCAAGTTTACAGACAGGAATTGCGAAACATTCAGTACTTC. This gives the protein CASSQVYRQELRNIQYF.